This TCR beta chain is from a study of human T cells and chemical hapten exposure. Time point defined: patch test 3, about 24 weeks after DPC sensitization. The treatment denotes: therapeutic diphenylcyclopropenone sensitization with weekly scalp DPC. V shed 0 bases and J shed 9 bases, with 12 bases lying between them. CDR3 length equals 13 residues. Germline CDR1 SQVTM, CDR2 ANQGSEA. TCRdb reanalysed the RACE reads using MiXCR and keeps one entry per CDR3 protein. The sample has 70,000 or so distinct CDR3 sequences; approximately 12% are singletons. The source was whole blood, collected in connection with sensitization to the hapten diphenylcyclopropenone (DPC). V usage is TRBV29-1 and J usage is TRBJ2-4; D is unclear. This TCR derives from a woman in her forties or fifties with alopecia areata. Some clones in this sample may be carry-over from other donors' samples. CDR3 sequence: CSVEEDLLRIQYF. The CDR3, as DNA: TGCAGCGTTGAAGAAGACCTTTTACGCATTCAGTACTTC.